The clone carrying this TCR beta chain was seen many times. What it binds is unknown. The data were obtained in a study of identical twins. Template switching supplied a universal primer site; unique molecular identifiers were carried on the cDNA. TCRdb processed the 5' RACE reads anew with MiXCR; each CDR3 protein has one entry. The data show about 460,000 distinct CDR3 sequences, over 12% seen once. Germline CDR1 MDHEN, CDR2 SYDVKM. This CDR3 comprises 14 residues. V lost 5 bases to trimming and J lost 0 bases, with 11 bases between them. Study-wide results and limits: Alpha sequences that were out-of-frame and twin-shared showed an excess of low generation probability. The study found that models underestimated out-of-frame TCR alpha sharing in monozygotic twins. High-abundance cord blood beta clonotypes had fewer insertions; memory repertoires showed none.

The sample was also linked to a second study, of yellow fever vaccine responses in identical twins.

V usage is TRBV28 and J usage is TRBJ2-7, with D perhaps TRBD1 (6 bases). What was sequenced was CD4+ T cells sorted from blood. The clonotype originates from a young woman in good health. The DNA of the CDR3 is TGTGCCAGCAGTCCGGGGACACCCTCCTACGAGCAGTACTTC. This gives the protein CASSPGTPSYEQYF.